The 17 T cell receptor beta chains given below trace back to one sample, sequenced in a study of T cells in localized non-small cell lung cancer (dated by TCRdb to 2020 to 2021). The protocol used for the library was the immunoSEQ multiplex PCR assay. Held by TCRdb, this immuneACCESS table contains in-frame sequences only and omits some clones. Under half of the omission traces to an unresolved V gene where checked; the cause of the rest is unknown. The sample records about 6,000 clones, about 43% of which are singletons. The ten biggest clones cover roughly a tenth of the sample. The sample here was lung tumor tissue, taken before any cancer treatment. The source is a woman between 35 and 75 years old with stage II squamous cell lung carcinoma.

By its share, this clone is medium-sized. This chain's CDR3 is CASSLGAGGNQPQHF. The DNA of the CDR3 is TGTGCCAGCAGCTTGGGGGCAGGAGGCAATCAGCCCCAGCATTTT. The chain carries TRBV11-3 and TRBJ1-5; D is possibly TRBD1 (6 bases). The CDR3 extends over 15 amino acids. Per the germline V gene, CDR1 is SGHNT and CDR2 is YENEEA. The V gene lost 3 bases and the J gene lost 2 bases, with 11 bases spanning the gap.

The J gene is TRBJ2-1, the V gene TRBV10-2; 8 nucleotides match TRBD2. Germline CDR1 reads WSHSY; CDR2 reads SAAADI. CDR3 length: 14 amino acids. V shed 6 bases, J shed 2 bases, and the junction held 3 bases outside the gene matches. CDR3 nucleotide sequence: TGCGCCAGCAGATTAGCGGGACCCTACAATGAGCAGTTCTTC. This gives the protein CASRLAGPYNEQFF.

This chain links TRBV15 with TRBJ1-1; 7 nucleotides agree with TRBD1. The CDR3 contains 15 residues. Germline assignment: CDR1 LNHNV and CDR2 YYDKDF (reference sequence). Trimming took 3 bases from V and 1 from J; bases not matched to a gene: 5. This chain's CDR3 is CATSSIQGRNTEAFF. The DNA of the CDR3 is TGTGCCACCAGCAGCATACAGGGGCGGAACACTGAAGCTTTCTTT.

There are a few counts of this clone. This sequence joins TRBV12-5 and TRBJ2-1; 11 positions match TRBD2. The J segment lost 7 bases and the V segment lost 4 bases, leaving 9 bases of the junction unmatched. The CDR3 runs to 16 residues. Germline V gives CDR1 LGHNT, CDR2 FRNRAP. CDR3 in DNA: TGTGCTAGTGGTTCCCCACTAGCGGGAGAGGGGAATGAGCAGTTCTTC. Translated: CASGSPLAGEGNEQFF.

The chain carries TRBV6-8 and TRBJ1-1; weak D call: TRBD1 (5 bases). Between the trimmed V and J ends, which lost 6 bases and 6 bases, there was a span of 17 bases. This CDR3 spans 14 amino acids. Germline loops: CDR1 MNHGY, CDR2 SAAAGT. CDR3 in DNA: TGTGCCAGCAGGACGGGGACTTTTAGAGCTGAAGCTTTCTTT. Translated: CASRTGTFRAEAFF.

In its sample, this clone is medium-sized. The J gene is TRBJ2-1, the V gene TRBV9; 12 nucleotides agree with TRBD2. The CDR3 is 17 amino acids. CDR1 is SGDLS, CDR2 YYNGEE, per germline. Trimming took 5 bases from V and 9 from J; bases not matched to a gene: 15. The CDR3 region has the DNA TGTGCCAGCAGGAGAGAGACTAGCGGGAGATGGCGGGGTGAGCAGTTCTTC. It specifies CASRRETSGRWRGEQFF.

V and J are TRBV19 and TRBJ2-3; D remains ambiguous. CDR1 and CDR2 (germline): LNHDA, SQIVND (reference sequence). The CDR3 spans 16 residues. V lost 7 bases and J 0 bases, leaving 17 bases between the germline ends. CDR3 sequence reads: CASTQRLSPSTDTQYF. In DNA form, the CDR3 reads TGTGCCAGTACCCAAAGATTATCCCCTAGCACAGATACGCAGTATTTT. The complete variable domain, with remaining parts taken from reference TRBV19 and TRBJ2-3, reads DGGITQSPKYLFRKEGQNVTLSCEQNLNHDAMYWYRQDPGQGLRLIYYSQIVNDFQKGDIAEGYSVSREKKESFPLTVTSAQKNPTAFYLCASTQRLSPSTDTQYFGPGTRLTVL.

The table lists this clone with a count of one. This chain's CDR3 is CASSLDGAPSYNEQFF. The CDR3 DNA is TGTGCCAGCAGCTTGGACGGGGCCCCATCCTACAATGAGCAGTTCTTC. The genes are TRBV11-3 and TRBJ2-1; D possibly uses TRBD1 or TRBD2 (5 bases each). Trimming removed 3 bases from V and 1 base from J, with 13 bases in between. From germline, CDR1 is SGHNT and CDR2 YENEEA. The CDR3 spans 16 residues.

The rearrangement links TRBV30 to TRBJ1-3; D ambiguous. From germline, CDR1 is GTSNPN and CDR2 SVGIG (reference sequence). The CDR3 has 12 residues. Trimming took off 0 bases at V and 4 bases at J, with 4 bases between the two ends. DNA of the CDR3: TGTGCCTGGAGTGTAGGGGGAAACACCATATATTTT. It translates to CAWSVGGNTIYF.

V is TRBV6-7 and J is TRBJ1-5; a weak D match, TRBD1 (6 bases). TRBV6-7 is sorted into the ORF group, with uncertain function. V dropped 2 bases and J dropped 2 bases, with 7 bases sitting between them. This CDR3 is 14 amino acids long. The CDR3 is CASSYAGGNQPQHF. In DNA form, the CDR3 reads TGTGCCAGCAGTTACGCAGGGGGCAATCAGCCCCAGCATTTT.

At least ten counts were recorded for this clone. The V call is TRBV6-8, the J call TRBJ2-2, with 9 bases identical to TRBD2. CDR3 size: 16 residues. The V and J ends lost 7 bases and 0 bases, in that order; junction bases with no gene match: 6. Germline CDR1 reads MNHGY; CDR2 reads SAAAGT. The CDR3 loop reads CASIPLAGTNTGELFF. CDR3 nucleotides: TGTGCCAGCATTCCTCTAGCGGGGACGAACACCGGGGAGCTGTTTTTT.

This clone was seen more than once but under ten times. The chain uses TRBV6-8 and TRBJ2-5, with TRBD1 identical over 10 bases. Germline CDR1 is MNHGY and CDR2 is SAAAGT. This CDR3 region has 14 residues. V gave up 5 bases and J gave up 3 bases; unmatched junction bases: 3. The DNA for the CDR3 is TGTGCCAGCAGTCTCGGGACAGGGGAAGAGACCCAGTACTTC. Its protein is CASSLGTGEETQYF.

The J gene is TRBJ2-3, the V gene TRBV11-3, with D perhaps matching TRBD2 (6 bases). The CDR3 has 14 residues. Deletions cut 5 bases from V and 6 bases from J, with 15 bases between. CDR1 and CDR2 (germline): SGHNT, YENEEA. Written as DNA, the CDR3 is TGTGCCAGCAGCCCGGGACTGACGATCGATACGCAGTATTTT. Its translation is CASSPGLTIDTQYF.

The V gene is TRBV29-1, the J gene TRBJ1-3; D is uncertain. The V gene lost 6 bases and the J gene lost 0 bases, with 6 bases spanning the gap. Germline V gene sequence: CDR1 SQVTM, CDR2 ANQGSEA. CDR3 length: 12 amino acids. CDR3 region: CSVGSSGNTIYF. CDR3 DNA sequence: TGCAGCGTCGGTAGCTCTGGAAACACCATATATTTT.

The chain uses TRBV18 and TRBJ2-2; 11 positions match TRBD2. This CDR3 contains 18 residues. CDR1 is KGHSH, CDR2 LQKENI, per germline. J was trimmed by 6 bases and V by 1 base; bases with no gene match: 10. CDR3 protein: CASSPQRLAGMVAGELFF. The CDR3 DNA reads TGTGCCAGCTCACCACAAAGACTAGCGGGAATGGTGGCCGGGGAGCTGTTTTTT.

The V gene is TRBV28, the J gene TRBJ1-1; TRBD1 might be the D (6 bases). With 1 base removed from V and 3 bases from J, the gap between germline ends came to 12 bases. CDR3 length: 15 amino acids. Germline values: CDR1 MDHEN, CDR2 SYDVKM. CDR3 amino acids: CASSLYVGGHTEAFF. The CDR3 DNA is TGTGCCAGCAGTTTATATGTTGGGGGCCACACTGAAGCTTTCTTT. The complete variable domain, with remaining parts taken from reference TRBV28 and TRBJ1-1, reads DVKVTQSSRYLVKRTGEKVFLECVQDMDHENMFWYRQDPGLGLRLIYFSYDVKMKEKGDIPEGYSVSREKKERFSLILESASTNQTSMYLCASSLYVGGHTEAFFGQGTRLTVV.

This clone is medium-sized (0.01 to 0.1%) within its sample. The chain links TRBV27 to TRBJ1-1, with 7 bases matching TRBD1. CDR1 and CDR2 (germline): MNHEY, SMNVEV (reference sequence). Germline trimming cut 8 bases from V and 5 bases from J; bases unmatched to any gene: 8. This CDR3 is 13 amino acids long. CDR3 loop: CASADRPRTEAFF. The DNA of the CDR3 is TGTGCCAGCGCGGACAGGCCGAGAACTGAAGCTTTCTTT.